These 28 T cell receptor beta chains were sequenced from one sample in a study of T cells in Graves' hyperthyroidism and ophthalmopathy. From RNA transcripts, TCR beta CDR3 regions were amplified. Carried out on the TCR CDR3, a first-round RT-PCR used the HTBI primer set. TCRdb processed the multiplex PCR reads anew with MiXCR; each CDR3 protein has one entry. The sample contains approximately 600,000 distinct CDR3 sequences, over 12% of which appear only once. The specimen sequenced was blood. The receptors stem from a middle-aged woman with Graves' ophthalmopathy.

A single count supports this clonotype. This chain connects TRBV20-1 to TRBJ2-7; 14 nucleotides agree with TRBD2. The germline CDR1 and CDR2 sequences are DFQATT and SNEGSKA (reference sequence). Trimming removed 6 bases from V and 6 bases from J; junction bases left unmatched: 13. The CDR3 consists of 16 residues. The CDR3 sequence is CSADGTSGRKGGEQYF. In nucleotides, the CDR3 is TGCAGTGCCGACGGGACTAGCGGGAGAAAAGGTGGCGAGCAGTACTTC.

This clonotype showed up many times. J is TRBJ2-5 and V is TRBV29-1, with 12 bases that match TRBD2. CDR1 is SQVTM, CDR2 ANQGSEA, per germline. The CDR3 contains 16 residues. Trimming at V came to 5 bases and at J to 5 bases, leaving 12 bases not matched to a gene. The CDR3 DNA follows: TGCAGCGTTCGGGGGTCGACTAGCGGGAGTGGTGAGACCCAGTACTTC. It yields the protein CSVRGSTSGSGETQYF.

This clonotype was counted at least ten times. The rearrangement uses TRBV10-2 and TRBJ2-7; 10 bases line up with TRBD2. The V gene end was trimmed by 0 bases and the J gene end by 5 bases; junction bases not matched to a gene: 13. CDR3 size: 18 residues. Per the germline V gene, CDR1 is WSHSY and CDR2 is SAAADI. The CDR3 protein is CASSESFASGSFGNEQYF. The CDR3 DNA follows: TGCGCCAGCAGTGAGTCATTCGCTAGCGGGAGCTTCGGAAACGAGCAGTACTTC.

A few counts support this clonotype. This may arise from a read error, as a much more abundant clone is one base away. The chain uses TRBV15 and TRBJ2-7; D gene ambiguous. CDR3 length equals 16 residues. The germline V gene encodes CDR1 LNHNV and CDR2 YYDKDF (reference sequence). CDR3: CDTSRDLQFSGHEQYF. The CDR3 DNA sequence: TGTGACACCAGCAGAGATCTTCAGTTTTCCGGCCACGAGCAGTACTTC.

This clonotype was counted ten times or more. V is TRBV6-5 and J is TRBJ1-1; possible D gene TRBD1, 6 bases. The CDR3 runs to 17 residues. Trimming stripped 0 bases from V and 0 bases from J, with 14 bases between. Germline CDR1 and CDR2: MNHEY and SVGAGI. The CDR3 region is CASSYSGAGAMNTEAFF. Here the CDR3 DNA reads TGTGCCAGCAGTTACTCTGGGGCAGGGGCCATGAACACTGAAGCTTTCTTT.

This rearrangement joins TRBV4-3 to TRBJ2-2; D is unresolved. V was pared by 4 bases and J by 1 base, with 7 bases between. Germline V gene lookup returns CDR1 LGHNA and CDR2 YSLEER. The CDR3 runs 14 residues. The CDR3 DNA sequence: TGCGCCAGCAGCCGGTGGGAGAACACCGGGGAGCTGTTTTTT. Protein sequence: CASSRWENTGELFF.

CDR3 nucleotides: TGCAGTGCTAGAGGGGGACAGGGGTCCCAAGAGACCCAGTACTTC. Its protein is CSARGGQGSQETQYF. The rearrangement uses TRBV20-1 and TRBJ2-5; 10 nucleotides align to TRBD1. The CDR3 is 15 amino acids. With 1 base clipped from V and 1 base from J, the junction kept 3 bases outside the gene matches. Germline CDR1 DFQATT, CDR2 SNEGSKA (reference sequence).

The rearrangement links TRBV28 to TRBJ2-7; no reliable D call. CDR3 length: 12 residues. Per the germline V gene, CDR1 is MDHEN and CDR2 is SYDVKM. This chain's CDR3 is CASSKTPQPPVV. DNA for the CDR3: TGTGCCAGCAGCAAGACCCCTCAGCCTCCCGTCGTC.

This chain's CDR3 is CASSFAGADSYEQYF. The CDR3, as DNA: TGCGCCAGCAGCTTTGCCGGGGCGGACTCCTACGAGCAGTACTTC. This sequence joins TRBV5-1 and TRBJ2-7, with D perhaps TRBD1 or TRBD2 (5 bases each). Germline lookup yields CDR1 SGHRS and CDR2 YFSETQ. CDR3 size: 15 residues. Trimming removed 2 bases at V and 0 bases at J, with 12 bases between.

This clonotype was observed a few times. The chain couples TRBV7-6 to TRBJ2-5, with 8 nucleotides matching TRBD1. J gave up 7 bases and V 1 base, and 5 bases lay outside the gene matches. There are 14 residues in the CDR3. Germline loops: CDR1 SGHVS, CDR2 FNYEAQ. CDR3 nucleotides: TGTGCCAGCAGCTTAGGCTCAGGGGGCGGGACCCAGTACTTC. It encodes CASSLGSGGGTQYF.

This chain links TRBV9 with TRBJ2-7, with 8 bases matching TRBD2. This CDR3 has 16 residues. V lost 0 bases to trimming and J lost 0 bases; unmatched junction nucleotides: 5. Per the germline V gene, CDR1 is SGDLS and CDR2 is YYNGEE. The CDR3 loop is CASSVGAGGGSYEQYF. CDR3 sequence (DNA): TGTGCCAGCAGCGTAGGGGCGGGAGGTGGCTCCTACGAGCAGTACTTC.

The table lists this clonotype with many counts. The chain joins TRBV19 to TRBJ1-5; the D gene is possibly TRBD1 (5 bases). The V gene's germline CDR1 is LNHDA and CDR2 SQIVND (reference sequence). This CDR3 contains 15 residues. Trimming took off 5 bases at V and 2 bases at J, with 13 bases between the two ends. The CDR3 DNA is TGTGCCAGTAGTCTCCTATCGACAGGCAATCAGCCCCAGCATTTT. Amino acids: CASSLLSTGNQPQHF.

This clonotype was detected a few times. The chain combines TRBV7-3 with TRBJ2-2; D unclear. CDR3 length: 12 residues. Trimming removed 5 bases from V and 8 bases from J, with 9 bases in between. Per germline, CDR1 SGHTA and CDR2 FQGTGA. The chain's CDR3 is CASSPTSGELFF. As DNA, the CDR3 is TGTGCCAGCAGCCCAACATCTGGGGAGCTGTTTTTT.

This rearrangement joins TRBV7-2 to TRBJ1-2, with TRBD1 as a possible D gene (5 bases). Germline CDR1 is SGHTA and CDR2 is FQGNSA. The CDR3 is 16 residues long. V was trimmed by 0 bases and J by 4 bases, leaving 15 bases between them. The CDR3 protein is CASSLAQGGSTYGYTF. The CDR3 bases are TGTGCCAGCAGCTTAGCCCAGGGTGGGAGCACCTATGGCTACACCTTC. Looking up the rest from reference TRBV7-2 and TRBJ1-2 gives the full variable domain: GAGVSQSPSNKVTEKGKDVELRCDPISGHTALYWYRQSLGQGLEFLIYFQGNSAPDKSGLPSDRFSAERTGGSVSTLTIQRTQQEDSAVYLCASSLAQGGSTYGYTFGSGTRLTVV.

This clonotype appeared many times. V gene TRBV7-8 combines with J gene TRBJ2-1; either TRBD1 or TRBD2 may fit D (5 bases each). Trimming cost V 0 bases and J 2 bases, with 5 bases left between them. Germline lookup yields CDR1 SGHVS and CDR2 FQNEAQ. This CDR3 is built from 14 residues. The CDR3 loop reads CASSLAGPYNEQFF. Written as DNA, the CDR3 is TGTGCCAGCAGCTTAGCGGGACCCTACAATGAGCAGTTCTTC.

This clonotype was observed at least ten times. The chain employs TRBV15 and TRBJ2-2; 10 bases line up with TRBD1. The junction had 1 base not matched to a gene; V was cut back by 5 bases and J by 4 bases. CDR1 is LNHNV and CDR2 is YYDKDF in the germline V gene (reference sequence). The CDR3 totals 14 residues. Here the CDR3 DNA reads TGTGCCACCAGCCGGGACAGGGGCACCGGGGAGCTGTTTTTT. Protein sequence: CATSRDRGTGELFF.

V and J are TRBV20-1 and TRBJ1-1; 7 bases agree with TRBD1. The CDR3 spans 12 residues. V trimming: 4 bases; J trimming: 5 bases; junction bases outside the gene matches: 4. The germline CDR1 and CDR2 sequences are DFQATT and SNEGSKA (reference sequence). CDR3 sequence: CSAKGQWTEAFF. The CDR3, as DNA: TGCAGTGCTAAGGGACAGTGGACTGAAGCTTTCTTT.

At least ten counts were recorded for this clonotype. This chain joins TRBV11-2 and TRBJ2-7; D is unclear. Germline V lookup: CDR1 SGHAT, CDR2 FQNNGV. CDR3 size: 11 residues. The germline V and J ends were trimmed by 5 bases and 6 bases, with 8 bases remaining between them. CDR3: CASSLRFEQYF. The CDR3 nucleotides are TGTGCCAGCAGCCTACGTTTCGAGCAGTACTTC.

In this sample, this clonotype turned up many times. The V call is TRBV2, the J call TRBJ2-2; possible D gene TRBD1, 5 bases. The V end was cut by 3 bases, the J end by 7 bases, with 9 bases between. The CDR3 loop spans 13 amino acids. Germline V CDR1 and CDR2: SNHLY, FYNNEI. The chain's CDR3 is CASSEQGVGELFF. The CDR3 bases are TGTGCCAGCAGTGAGCAAGGGGTCGGGGAGCTGTTTTTT.

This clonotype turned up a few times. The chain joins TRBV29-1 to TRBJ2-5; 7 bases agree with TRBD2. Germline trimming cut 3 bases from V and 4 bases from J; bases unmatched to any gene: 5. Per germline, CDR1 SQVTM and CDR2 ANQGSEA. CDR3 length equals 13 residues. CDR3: CSVDGVAGETQYF. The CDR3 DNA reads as TGCAGCGTTGACGGGGTAGCGGGAGAGACCCAGTACTTC.

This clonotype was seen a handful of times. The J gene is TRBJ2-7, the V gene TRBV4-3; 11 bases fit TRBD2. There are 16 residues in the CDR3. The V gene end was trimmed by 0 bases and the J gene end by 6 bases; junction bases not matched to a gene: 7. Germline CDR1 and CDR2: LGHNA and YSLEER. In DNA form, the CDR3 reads TGCGCCAGCAGCCAAGAAACTAGCGGGAGTTTCGGCGAGCAGTACTTC. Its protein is CASSQETSGSFGEQYF.

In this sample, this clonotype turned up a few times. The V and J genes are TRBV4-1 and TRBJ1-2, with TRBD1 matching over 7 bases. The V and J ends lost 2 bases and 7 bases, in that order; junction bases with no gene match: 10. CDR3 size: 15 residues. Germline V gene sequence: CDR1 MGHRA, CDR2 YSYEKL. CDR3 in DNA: TGCGCCAGCAGCCAAAACACAGGGGTAGGTTCTGGCTACACCTTC. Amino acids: CASSQNTGVGSGYTF.

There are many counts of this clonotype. Here the CDR3 reads CASTTGVGNTQYF. DNA for the CDR3: TGTGCCAGCACGACGGGAGTTGGAAATACGCAGTATTTT. The chain is built from TRBV11-2 and TRBJ2-3; the D gene is possibly TRBD2 (6 bases). Germline CDR1 and CDR2: SGHAT and FQNNGV. The CDR3 totals 13 residues. V lost 7 bases and J 7 bases, leaving 15 bases between the germline ends.

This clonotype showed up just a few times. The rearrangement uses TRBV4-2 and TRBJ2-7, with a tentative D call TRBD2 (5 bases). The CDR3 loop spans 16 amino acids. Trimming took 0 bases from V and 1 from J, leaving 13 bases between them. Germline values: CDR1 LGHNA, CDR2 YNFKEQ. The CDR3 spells CASSQETTSASYEQYF. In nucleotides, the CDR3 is TGTGCCAGCAGCCAAGAGACTACATCCGCTTCCTACGAGCAGTACTTC.

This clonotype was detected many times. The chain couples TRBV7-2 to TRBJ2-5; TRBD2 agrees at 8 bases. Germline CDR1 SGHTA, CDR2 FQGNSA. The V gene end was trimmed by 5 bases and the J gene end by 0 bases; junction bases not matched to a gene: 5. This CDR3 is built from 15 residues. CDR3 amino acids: CASSPYSGNQETQYF. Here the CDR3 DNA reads TGTGCCAGCAGCCCGTATAGCGGGAACCAAGAGACCCAGTACTTC.

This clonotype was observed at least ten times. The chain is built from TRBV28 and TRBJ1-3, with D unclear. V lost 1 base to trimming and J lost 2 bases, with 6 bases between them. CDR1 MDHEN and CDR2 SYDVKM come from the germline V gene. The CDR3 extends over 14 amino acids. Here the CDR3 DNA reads TGTGCCAGCAGTTTATATCAGGCTGGAAACACCATATATTTT. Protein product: CASSLYQAGNTIYF.

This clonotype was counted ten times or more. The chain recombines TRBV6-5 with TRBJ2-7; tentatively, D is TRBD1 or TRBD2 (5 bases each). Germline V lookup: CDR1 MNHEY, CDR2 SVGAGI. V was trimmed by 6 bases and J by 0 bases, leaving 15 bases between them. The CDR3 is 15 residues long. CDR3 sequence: CASSPRTGHSYEQYF. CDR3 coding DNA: TGTGCCAGCAGCCCTCGGACGGGGCACTCCTACGAGCAGTACTTC.

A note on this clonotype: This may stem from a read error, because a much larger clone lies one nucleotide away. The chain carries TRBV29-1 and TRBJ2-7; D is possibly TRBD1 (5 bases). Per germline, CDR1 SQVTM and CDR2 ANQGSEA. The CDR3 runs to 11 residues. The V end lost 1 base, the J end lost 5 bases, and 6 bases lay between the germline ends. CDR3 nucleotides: TGCAGCGTTGAAGTAGGGGACGAGCAGTACTTC. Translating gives CSVEVGDEQYF.